The clone carrying this TCR beta chain was seen a few times. Its specificity is unknown. This specimen comes from a study of blood T cells in healthy people across ages. Study results and limitations: CMV status of donors was not determined, possibly confounding expanded clonotype changes.

For every donor, a draw yielded 7.5 to 10 milliliters of peripheral blood. A sample-barcoded 5' primer and a J-beta primer mix were used in a second PCR of about 7 to 11 cycles. Each of the samples gave a minimum of 3 million paired-end reads that contained CDR3. TCRdb redid the calling of the 5' RACE reads with MiXCR, one entry per CDR3 protein. The sample lists about 1.6 million distinct CDR3 sequences; almost 35% were seen once. J lost 1 base, V lost 4 bases, and 7 bases had no gene match. The CDR3 is 16 amino acids. Germline V lookup: CDR1 SGHVS, CDR2 FNYEAQ. Sequencing was performed on blood. The clonotype originates from a young woman in good health. The chain carries TRBV7-6 and TRBJ2-3; 8 positions match TRBD2. CDR3: CASSSPSGGGTDTQYF. CDR3 in DNA: TGTGCCAGCAGCTCCCCAAGCGGGGGCGGCACAGATACGCAGTATTTT.